Below, 16 T cell receptor beta chains from the same sample are listed, as sequenced in a study of human T cells and chemical hapten exposure. TCRdb re-derived calls from the RACE reads in MiXCR, one entry per CDR3 protein. There are roughly 380,000 distinct CDR3 sequences in the sample; 5% to 6.5% occur only once, and 2% to 3% lies in the top ten. Documented time point: pre-sensitization, week 0. The sample's treatment: therapeutic diphenylcyclopropenone sensitization with weekly scalp DPC. Specimen: whole blood, collected in connection with sensitization to the hapten diphenylcyclopropenone (DPC). The origin of the receptors is a woman between 50 and 59 years old with alopecia areata. Some clones in this sample may be carry-over from other donors' samples.

This clonotype was recorded at least ten times. This chain links TRBV15 with TRBJ1-5; D is uncertain. The CDR3 spans 15 residues. Germline V CDR1 and CDR2: LNHNV, YYDKDF (reference sequence). The V and J ends lost 1 base and 4 bases respectively, with 11 bases between them. CDR3 region: CATSRVPSGNQPQHF. The CDR3 DNA sequence: TGTGCCACCAGCAGAGTTCCTTCTGGTAATCAGCCCCAGCATTTT.

This clonotype occurred a few times. The chain couples TRBV30 to TRBJ2-7; D may be TRBD1 (5 bases). Per germline, CDR1 GTSNPN and CDR2 SVGIG (reference sequence). V shed 0 bases and J shed 2 bases, with 14 bases lying between them. This CDR3 contains 15 residues. CDR3 in DNA: TGTGCCTGGAGTGTGCAGGAAACGGACACCTACGAGCAGTACTTC. Translated, it gives CAWSVQETDTYEQYF.

This clonotype was detected many times. In DNA, the CDR3 is TGCAGCGTGTTAGTTGGAAACACCATATATTTT. It translates to CSVLVGNTIYF. The chain has TRBV29-1 and TRBJ1-3; no clear D. With 6 bases removed from V and 3 bases from J, the gap between germline ends came to 6 bases. Germline loops: CDR1 SQVTM, CDR2 ANQGSEA. The CDR3 runs 11 residues.

This clonotype showed up just a few times. The rearrangement uses TRBV6-6 and TRBJ2-1; TRBD2 agrees at 13 bases. CDR3 length: 15 amino acids. Germline V gene data show CDR1 as MNHNY and CDR2 as SVGAGI (reference sequence). The trim removed 6 bases at V and 9 bases at J, leaving 8 bases unmatched. CDR3 loop: CASSLPGLAGSEQFF. The CDR3 DNA sequence: TGTGCCAGCAGCCTGCCGGGACTAGCGGGGAGTGAGCAGTTCTTC.

The sample holds many counts of this clonotype. The chain employs TRBV12-3 or TRBV12-4 and TRBJ1-4, with 7 positions matching TRBD1. CDR3 length: 16 residues. With 3 bases clipped from V and 0 bases from J, the junction kept 4 bases outside the gene matches. Here the CDR3 DNA reads TGTGCCAGCAGTTTGGGGCAGGGGGCAACTAATGAAAAACTGTTTTTT. Its protein product is CASSLGQGATNEKLFF.

This clonotype was counted only a few times. The genes are TRBV7-2 and TRBJ1-5; no clear D. Germline CDR1 SGHTA, CDR2 FQGNSA. V was pared by 2 bases and J by 9 bases, with 14 bases between. CDR3 length: 14 residues. For the CDR3, the DNA is TGTGCCAGCAGCTTAATGGCGACTGGCCCGCCCCAGCATTTT. The encoded protein is CASSLMATGPPQHF.

Many counts were recorded for this clonotype. The chain is built from TRBV4-1 and TRBJ2-2; perhaps TRBD1 as D (5 bases). Germline V CDR1 and CDR2: MGHRA, YSYEKL. The CDR3 is made up of 14 amino acids. Trimming pared 1 base from V and 8 bases from J, leaving 11 bases between. The CDR3 spells CASSQGTFSGELFF. DNA for the CDR3: TGCGCCAGCAGCCAAGGGACATTTTCGGGGGAGCTGTTTTTT.

This clonotype was picked up a small number of times. V is TRBV6-6 and J is TRBJ2-3; 8 bases agree with TRBD2. With V trimmed by 3 bases and J by 4 bases, 6 bases remained unmatched. The germline gives CDR1 MNHNY, CDR2 SVGAGI (reference sequence). CDR3 length: 15 residues. The CDR3 region has the DNA TGTGCCAGCAGTTATTTGGGACTAGAGGCAGATACGCAGTATTTT. Residues: CASSYLGLEADTQYF.

In the case of this clonotype: It may be a read error: a sequence one base away is much more abundant. The V gene is TRBV6-2 or TRBV6-3, the J gene TRBJ2-7, with D possibly TRBD1 on 6 matching bases. Per the germline V gene, CDR1 is MNHEY and CDR2 is SVGEGT. The CDR3 runs to 14 residues. Deletions cut 10 bases from V and 0 bases from J, with 16 bases between. The CDR3 DNA sequence: TGTGCCATCAGCAGCACAGGGAACTCCTACGAGCAGTACTTC. Its protein is CAISSTGNSYEQYF.

This clonotype was found many times. The chain has TRBV28 and TRBJ2-5, with 8 nucleotides matching TRBD2. Germline V gene data show CDR1 as MDHEN and CDR2 as SYDVKM. The CDR3 consists of 15 residues. J lost 2 bases, V lost 10 bases, and 12 bases had no gene match. The CDR3 loop is CATFRAGGIQETQYF. The DNA for the CDR3 is TGTGCCACCTTCCGGGCGGGAGGAATACAAGAGACCCAGTACTTC.

This clonotype was detected ten times or more. The J gene is TRBJ1-2, the V gene TRBV11-2; D is ambiguous. This CDR3 spans 14 amino acids. V was shortened by 10 bases and J by 2 bases, with 17 bases between the two germline ends. CDR1 is SGHAT, CDR2 FQNNGV, per germline. The CDR3 nucleotides are TGTGCCACCAGGAATAAGGGAGCGAACTATGGCTACACCTTC. It encodes CATRNKGANYGYTF.

Only a few counts were recorded for this clonotype. CDR3 DNA: TGTGCCAGCAGCCAAGATGCGACATCTGGAAACACCATATATTTT. Residues: CASSQDATSGNTIYF. V and J are TRBV3-1 and TRBJ1-3; D unclear. Germline V gene lookup returns CDR1 LGHDT and CDR2 YNNKEL (reference sequence). The CDR3 covers 15 residues. V gave up 0 bases and J gave up 1 base, with 7 bases separating them.

The J gene is TRBJ2-6, the V gene TRBV18, with no clear D. Germline V gives CDR1 KGHSH, CDR2 LQKENI. The CDR3 runs 17 residues. Trimming shortened V by 3 bases and J by 2 bases, and 14 bases separated the two germline ends. Here the CDR3 DNA reads TGTGCCAGCTCACCCATGCCTCACGTGACTGGGGCCAACGTCCTGACTTTC. Translation gives CASSPMPHVTGANVLTF.

This clonotype was picked up many times. The chain uses TRBV6-5 and TRBJ2-1, with 7 positions matching TRBD2. J lost 5 bases, V lost 6 bases, and 7 bases had no gene match. Germline CDR1 and CDR2: MNHEY and SVGAGI. The CDR3 spans 14 residues. Written as DNA, the CDR3 is TGTGCCAGCAGCCCGGGACTACGGAACAATGAGCAGTTCTTC. Amino acid sequence: CASSPGLRNNEQFF.

In this sample, this clonotype turned up many times. The genes are TRBV5-1 and TRBJ1-1; 7 nucleotides align to TRBD1. Germline V gene sequence: CDR1 SGHRS, CDR2 YFSETQ. This CDR3 contains 15 residues. The trim removed 0 bases at V and 3 bases at J, leaving 5 bases unmatched. The CDR3 sequence is CASSLEPGGHTEAFF. The CDR3 DNA sequence: TGCGCCAGCAGCTTGGAGCCAGGGGGGCACACTGAAGCTTTCTTT.

J is TRBJ1-6 and V is TRBV18; D is unclear. CDR1 and CDR2 (germline): KGHSH, LQKENI. With 2 bases removed from V and 8 bases from J, the gap between germline ends came to 10 bases. The CDR3 is made up of 14 amino acids. CDR3 bases: TGTGCCAGCTCACCAAGCGATGGGGATTCACCCCTCCACTTT. It translates to CASSPSDGDSPLHF.